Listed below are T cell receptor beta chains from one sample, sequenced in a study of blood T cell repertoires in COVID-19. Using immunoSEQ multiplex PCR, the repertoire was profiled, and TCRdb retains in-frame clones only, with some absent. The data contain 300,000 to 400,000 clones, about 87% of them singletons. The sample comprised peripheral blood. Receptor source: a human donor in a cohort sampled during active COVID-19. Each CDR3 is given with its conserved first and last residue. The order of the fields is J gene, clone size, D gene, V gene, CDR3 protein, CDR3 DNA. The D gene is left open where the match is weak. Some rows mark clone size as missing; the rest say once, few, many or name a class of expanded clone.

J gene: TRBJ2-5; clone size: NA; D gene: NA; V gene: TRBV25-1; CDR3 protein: CASSELGGGGQETQYF; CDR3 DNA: TGTGCCAGCAGTGAGTTAGGAGGGGGCGGGCAAGAGACCCAGTACTTC
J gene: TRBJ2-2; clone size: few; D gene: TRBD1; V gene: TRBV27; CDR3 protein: CASSLLDPRLKRTGVNTGELFF; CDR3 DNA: TGTGCCAGCAGTTTATTGGACCCGAGACTCAAACGGACAGGGGTAAACACCGGGGAGCTGTTTTTT
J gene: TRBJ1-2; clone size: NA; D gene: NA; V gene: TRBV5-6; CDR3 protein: CASTGQSLYGYTF; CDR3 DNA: TGTGCCAGCACAGGGCAGAGCCTCTATGGCTACACCTTC
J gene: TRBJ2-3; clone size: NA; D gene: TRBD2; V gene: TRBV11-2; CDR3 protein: CASSIGGGTDTQYF; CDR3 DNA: TGTGCCAGCAGTATCGGGGGGGGCACAGATACGCAGTATTTT
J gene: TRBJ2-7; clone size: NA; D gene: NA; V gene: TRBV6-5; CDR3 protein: CASGSTDLLRQYF; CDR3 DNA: TGTGCCAGCGGTAGCACCGACCTTTTGCGGCAGTACTTC
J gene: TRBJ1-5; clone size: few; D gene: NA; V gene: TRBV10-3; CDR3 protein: CATRARTEGEPQHF; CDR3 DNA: TGTGCCACCAGAGCCAGGACAGAGGGGGAGCCCCAGCATTTT
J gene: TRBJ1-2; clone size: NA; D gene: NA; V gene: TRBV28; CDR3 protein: CASSAPGDTSAHYGYTF; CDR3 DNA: TGTGCCAGCAGTGCCCCTGGCGACACCTCTGCGCACTATGGCTACACCTTC
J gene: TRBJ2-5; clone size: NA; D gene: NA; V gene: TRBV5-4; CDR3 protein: CASSSKGREQETQYF; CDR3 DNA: TGTGCCAGCAGCTCTAAGGGCCGGGAACAAGAGACCCAGTACTTC
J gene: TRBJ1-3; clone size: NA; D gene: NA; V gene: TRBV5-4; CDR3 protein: CASTNFPGGNTIYF; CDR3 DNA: TGTGCCAGCACCAACTTCCCGGGGGGAAACACCATATATTTT
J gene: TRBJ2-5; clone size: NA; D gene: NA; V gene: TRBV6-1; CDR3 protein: CASSEGIGKGGETQYF; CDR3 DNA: TGTGCCAGCAGTGAAGGGATAGGGAAGGGAGGAGAGACCCAGTACTTC
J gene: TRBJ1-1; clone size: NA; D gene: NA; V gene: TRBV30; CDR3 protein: CAWSVHRNTEAFF; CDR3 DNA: TGTGCCTGGAGTGTTCATAGGAACACTGAAGCTTTCTTT
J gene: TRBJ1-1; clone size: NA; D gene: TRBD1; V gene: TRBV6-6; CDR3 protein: CASRAGQGNTEAFF; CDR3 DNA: TGTGCCAGCAGGGCGGGACAGGGGAACACTGAAGCTTTCTTT
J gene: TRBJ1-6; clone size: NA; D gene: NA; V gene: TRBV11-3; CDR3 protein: CASSLEAYSPLHF; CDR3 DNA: TGTGCCAGCAGCTTAGAAGCTTATTCACCCCTCCACTTT
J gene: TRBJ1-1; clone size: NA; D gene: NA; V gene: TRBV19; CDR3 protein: CASSIRGNTEAFF; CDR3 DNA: TGTGCCAGTAGTATTCGGGGGAACACTGAAGCTTTCTTT
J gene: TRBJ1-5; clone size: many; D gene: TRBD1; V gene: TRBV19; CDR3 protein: CATQGGLLNQPQHF; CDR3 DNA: TGTGCCACCCAGGGGGGCCTTCTCAATCAGCCCCAGCATTTT
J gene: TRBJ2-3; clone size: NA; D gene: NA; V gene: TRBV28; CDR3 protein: CASSLSGEYTDTQYF; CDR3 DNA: TGTGCCAGCAGTTTATCGGGGGAATACACAGATACGCAGTATTTT
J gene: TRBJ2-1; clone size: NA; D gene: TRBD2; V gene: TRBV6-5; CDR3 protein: CASRRGGLPDNEQFF; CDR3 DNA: TGTGCCAGCAGGAGGGGAGGGTTACCCGACAATGAGCAGTTCTTC
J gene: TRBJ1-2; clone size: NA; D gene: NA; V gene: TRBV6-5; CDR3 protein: CASSPPDSLGGYTF; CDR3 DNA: TGTGCCAGCAGTCCCCCCGACTCTCTTGGCGGCTACACCTTC
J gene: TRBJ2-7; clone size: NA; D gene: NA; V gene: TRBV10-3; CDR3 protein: CAISLGNEQYF; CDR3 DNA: TGTGCCATCAGCCTCGGGAACGAGCAGTACTTC
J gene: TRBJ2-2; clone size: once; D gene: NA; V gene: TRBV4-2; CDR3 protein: CASSQDGLPENTGELFF; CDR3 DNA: TGTGCCAGCAGCCAAGATGGACTACCGGAGAACACCGGGGAGCTGTTTTTT
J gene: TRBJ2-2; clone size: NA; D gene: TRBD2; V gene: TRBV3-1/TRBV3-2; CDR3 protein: CASSQGTSGRGGELFF; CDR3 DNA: TGTGCCAGCAGCCAAGGGACTAGCGGGAGGGGCGGGGAGCTGTTTTTT
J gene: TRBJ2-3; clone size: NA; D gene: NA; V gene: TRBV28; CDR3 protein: CASTSTYTQYF; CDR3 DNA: TGTGCCAGCACTAGCACGTATACGCAGTATTTT
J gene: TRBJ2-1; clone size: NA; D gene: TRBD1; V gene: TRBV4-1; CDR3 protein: CASSQQGQVDEQFF; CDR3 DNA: TGCGCCAGCAGCCAACAGGGACAGGTAGACGAGCAGTTCTTC
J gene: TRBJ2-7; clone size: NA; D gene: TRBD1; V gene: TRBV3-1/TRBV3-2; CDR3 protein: CASSQDYGRGREQYF; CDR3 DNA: TGTGCCAGCAGCCAAGATTATGGCAGGGGGCGCGAGCAGTACTTC
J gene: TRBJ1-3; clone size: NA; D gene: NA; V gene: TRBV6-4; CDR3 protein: CASRRSLEDGLWSGNTIYF; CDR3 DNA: TGTGCCAGCAGGAGGAGCTTGGAGGACGGTCTCTGGAGTGGAAACACCATATATTTT
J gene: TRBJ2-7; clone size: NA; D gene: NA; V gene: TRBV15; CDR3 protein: CATSRLRSVGPYEQYF; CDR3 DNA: TGTGCCACCAGCCGTCTAAGGAGCGTGGGGCCCTACGAGCAGTACTTC
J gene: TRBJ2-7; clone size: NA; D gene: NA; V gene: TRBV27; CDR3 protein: CASSRPAGSSYEQYF; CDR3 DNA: TGTGCCAGCAGTCGCCCGGCGGGGAGCTCCTACGAGCAGTACTTC
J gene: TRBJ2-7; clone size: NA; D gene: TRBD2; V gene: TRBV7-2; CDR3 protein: CASSLGGGGSPHEQYF; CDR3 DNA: TGTGCCAGCAGCTTGGGCGGCGGGGGAAGCCCCCACGAGCAGTACTTC
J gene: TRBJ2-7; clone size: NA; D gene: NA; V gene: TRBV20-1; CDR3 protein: CSASTRGIPEDEQYF; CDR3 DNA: TGCAGTGCTAGTACGAGAGGAATTCCCGAAGACGAGCAGTACTTC
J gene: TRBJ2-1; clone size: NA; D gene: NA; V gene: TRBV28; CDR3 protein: CASSFWQGNNDEQFF; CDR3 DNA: TGTGCCAGCAGTTTCTGGCAGGGGAACAATGATGAGCAGTTCTTC
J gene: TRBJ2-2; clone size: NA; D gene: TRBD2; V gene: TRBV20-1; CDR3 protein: CSASPASGRIGELFF; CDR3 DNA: TGCAGTGCTAGTCCGGCTAGCGGGAGAATCGGGGAGCTGTTTTTT
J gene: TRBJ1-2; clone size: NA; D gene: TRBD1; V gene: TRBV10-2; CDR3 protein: CASNHPGQGDYGYTF; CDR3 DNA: TGCGCCAGCAACCATCCGGGACAGGGAGACTATGGCTACACCTTC
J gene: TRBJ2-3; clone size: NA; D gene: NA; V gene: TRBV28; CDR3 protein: CASSGGSTDTQYF; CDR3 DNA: TGTGCCAGCAGTGGCGGAAGCACAGATACGCAGTATTTT
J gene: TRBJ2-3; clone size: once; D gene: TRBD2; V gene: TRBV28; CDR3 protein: CASSRVGLAGFTDTQYF; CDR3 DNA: TGTGCCAGCAGCCGAGTAGGACTAGCGGGCTTCACAGATACGCAGTATTTT
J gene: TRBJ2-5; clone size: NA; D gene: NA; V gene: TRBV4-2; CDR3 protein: CASSRGTNKETQYF; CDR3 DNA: TGTGCCAGCAGCAGGGGTACTAACAAAGAGACCCAGTACTTC
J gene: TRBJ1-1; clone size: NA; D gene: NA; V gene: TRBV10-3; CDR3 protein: CAISASGLNTEAFF; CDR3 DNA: TGTGCCATCAGTGCCTCAGGCCTGAACACTGAAGCTTTCTTT
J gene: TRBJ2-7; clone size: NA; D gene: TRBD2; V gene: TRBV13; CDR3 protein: CASSYGTTYRYF; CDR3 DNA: TGTGCCAGCAGTTACGGGACTACCTATCGGTACTTC
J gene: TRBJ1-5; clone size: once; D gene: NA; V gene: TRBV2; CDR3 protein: CASTLGGGINQPQHF; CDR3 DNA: TGTGCCAGCACCCTGGGGGGGGGAATCAATCAGCCCCAGCATTTT
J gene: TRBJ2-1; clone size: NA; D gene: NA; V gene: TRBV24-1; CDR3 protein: CATRADNEQFF; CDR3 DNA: TGTGCCACCAGGGCGGACAATGAGCAGTTCTTC
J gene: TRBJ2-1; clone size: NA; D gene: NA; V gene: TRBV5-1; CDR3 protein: CASSLDPQVGQFF; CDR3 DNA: TGCGCCAGCAGCTTGGATCCTCAGGTTGGGCAGTTCTTC
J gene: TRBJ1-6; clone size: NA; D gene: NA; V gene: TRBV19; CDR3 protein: CASSGGSYNSPLHF; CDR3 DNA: TGTGCCAGTAGTGGAGGCAGTTATAATTCACCCCTCCACTTT
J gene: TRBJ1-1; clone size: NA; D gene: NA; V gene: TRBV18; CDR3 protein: CASSLLNSMNTEAFF; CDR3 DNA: TGTGCCAGCTCGCTTTTAAACAGCATGAACACTGAAGCTTTCTTT
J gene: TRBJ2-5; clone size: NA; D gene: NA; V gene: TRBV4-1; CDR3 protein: CASSQFISDQETQYF; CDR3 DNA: TGCGCCAGCAGCCAATTCATCAGCGATCAAGAGACCCAGTACTTC
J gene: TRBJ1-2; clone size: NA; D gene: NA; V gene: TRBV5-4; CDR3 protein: CASSLGVTDGYTF; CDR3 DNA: TGTGCCAGCAGCTTGGGGGTGACAGATGGCTACACCTTC
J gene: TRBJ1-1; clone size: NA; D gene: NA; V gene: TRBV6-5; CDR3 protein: CASKSSGSNTEAFF; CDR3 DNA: TGTGCCAGCAAGAGCTCAGGGTCGAACACTGAAGCTTTCTTT
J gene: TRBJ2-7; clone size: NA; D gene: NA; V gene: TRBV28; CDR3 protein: CASSLLATSYEQYF; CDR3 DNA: TGTGCCAGCAGTCTTCTAGCTACCTCCTACGAGCAGTACTTC
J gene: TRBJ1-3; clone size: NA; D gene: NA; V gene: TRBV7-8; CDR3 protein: CASSRTSYDGNTIYF; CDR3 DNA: TGTGCCAGCAGCCGGACATCTTATGACGGAAACACCATATATTTT
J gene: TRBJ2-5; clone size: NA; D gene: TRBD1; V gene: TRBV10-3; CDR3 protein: CAISGGFETGGQETQYF; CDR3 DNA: TGTGCCATCAGTGGTGGTTTTGAAACAGGGGGACAAGAGACCCAGTACTTC
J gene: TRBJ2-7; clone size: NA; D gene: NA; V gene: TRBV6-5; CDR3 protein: CASSITTGVQDEQYF; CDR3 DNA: TGTGCCAGCAGTATTACGACAGGCGTACAAGACGAGCAGTACTTC